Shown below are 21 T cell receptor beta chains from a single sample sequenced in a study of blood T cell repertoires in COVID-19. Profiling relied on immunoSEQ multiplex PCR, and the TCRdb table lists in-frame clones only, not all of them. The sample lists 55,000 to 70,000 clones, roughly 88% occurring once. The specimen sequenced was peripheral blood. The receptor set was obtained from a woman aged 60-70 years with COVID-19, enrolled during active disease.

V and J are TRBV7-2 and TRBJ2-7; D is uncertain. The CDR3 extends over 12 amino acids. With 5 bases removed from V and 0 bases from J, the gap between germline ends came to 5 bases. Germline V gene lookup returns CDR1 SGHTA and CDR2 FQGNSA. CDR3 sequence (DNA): TGTGCCAGCAGCCCTAGCTCCTACGAGCAGTACTTC. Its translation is CASSPSSYEQYF.

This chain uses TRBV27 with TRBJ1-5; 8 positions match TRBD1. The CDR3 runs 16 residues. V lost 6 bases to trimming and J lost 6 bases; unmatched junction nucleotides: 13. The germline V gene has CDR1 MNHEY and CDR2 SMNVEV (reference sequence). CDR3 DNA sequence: TGTGCCAGCAGCACGCACGACAGGGGAATTTGTCAGCCCCAGCATTTT. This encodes CASSTHDRGICQPQHF.

CDR3 sequence: CSARLGNTIYF. As DNA, the CDR3 is TGCAGTGCTAGACTAGGAAACACCATATATTTT. The chain has TRBV20-1 and TRBJ1-3, with D unclear. Germline V gene lookup returns CDR1 DFQATT and CDR2 SNEGSKA (reference sequence). Trimming stripped 2 bases from V and 4 bases from J, with 3 bases between. The CDR3 runs to 11 residues.

The CDR3 nucleotides are TGTGCCAGCAGCTTAGGGCGGGGGTCCTACGAGCAGTACTTC. Translation: CASSLGRGSYEQYF. V and J are TRBV7-2 and TRBJ2-7, with 7 bases fitting TRBD2. Per germline, CDR1 SGHTA and CDR2 FQGNSA. CDR3 size: 14 residues. V lost 1 base, J lost 1 base, and 1 base stayed unmatched.

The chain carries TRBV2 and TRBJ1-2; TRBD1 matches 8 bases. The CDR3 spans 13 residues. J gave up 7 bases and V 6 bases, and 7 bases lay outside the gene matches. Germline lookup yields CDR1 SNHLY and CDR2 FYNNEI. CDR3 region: CASSGTGVGGYTF. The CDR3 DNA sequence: TGTGCCAGCAGCGGGACAGGAGTCGGTGGCTACACCTTC.

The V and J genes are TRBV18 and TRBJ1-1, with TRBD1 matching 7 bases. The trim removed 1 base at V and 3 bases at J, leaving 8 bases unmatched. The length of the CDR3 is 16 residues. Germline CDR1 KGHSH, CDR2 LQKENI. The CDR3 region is CASSPRLATGDTEAFF. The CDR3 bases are TGTGCCAGCTCACCACGGTTAGCTACAGGGGACACTGAAGCTTTCTTT.

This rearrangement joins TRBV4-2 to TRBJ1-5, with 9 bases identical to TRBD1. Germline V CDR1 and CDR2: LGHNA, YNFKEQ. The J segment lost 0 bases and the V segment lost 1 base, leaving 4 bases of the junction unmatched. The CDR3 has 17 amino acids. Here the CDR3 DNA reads TGTGCCAGCAGCCAAGGGACAGGGGTGTATAGCAATCAGCCCCAGCATTTT. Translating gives CASSQGTGVYSNQPQHF.

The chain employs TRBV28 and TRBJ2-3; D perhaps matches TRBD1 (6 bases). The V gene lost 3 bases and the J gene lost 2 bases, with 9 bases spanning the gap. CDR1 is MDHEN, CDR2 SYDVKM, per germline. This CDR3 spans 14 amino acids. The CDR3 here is CASSLDRNTDTQYF. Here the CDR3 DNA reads TGTGCCAGCAGTTTGGACAGAAACACAGATACGCAGTATTTT. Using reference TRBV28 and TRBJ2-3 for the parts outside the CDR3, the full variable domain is DVKVTQSSRYLVKRTGEKVFLECVQDMDHENMFWYRQDPGLGLRLIYFSYDVKMKEKGDIPEGYSVSREKKERFSLILESASTNQTSMYLCASSLDRNTDTQYFGPGTRLTVL.

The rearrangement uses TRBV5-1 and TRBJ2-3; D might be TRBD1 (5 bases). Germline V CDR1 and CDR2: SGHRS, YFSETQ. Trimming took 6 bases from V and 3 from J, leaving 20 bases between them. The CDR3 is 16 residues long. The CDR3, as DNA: TGCGCCAGCAAAACCCTGGGCAGGGTAGGGACAGATACGCAGTATTTT. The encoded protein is CASKTLGRVGTDTQYF. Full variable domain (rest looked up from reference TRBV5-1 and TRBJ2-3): KAGVTQTPRYLIKTRGQQVTLSCSPISGHRSVSWYQQTPGQGLQFLFEYFSETQRNKGNFPGRFSGRQFSNSRSEMNVSTLELGDSALYLCASKTLGRVGTDTQYFGPGTRLTVL.

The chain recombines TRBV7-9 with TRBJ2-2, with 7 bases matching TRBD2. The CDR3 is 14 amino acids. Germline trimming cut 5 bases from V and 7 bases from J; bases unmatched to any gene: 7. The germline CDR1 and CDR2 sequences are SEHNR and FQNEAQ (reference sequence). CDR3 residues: CASSHGLVHGELFF. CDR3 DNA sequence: TGTGCCAGCAGCCACGGACTAGTCCACGGGGAGCTGTTTTTT.

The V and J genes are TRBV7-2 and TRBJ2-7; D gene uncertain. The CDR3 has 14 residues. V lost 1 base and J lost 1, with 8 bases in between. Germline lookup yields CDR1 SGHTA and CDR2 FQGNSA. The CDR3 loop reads CASSLGQNSYEQYF. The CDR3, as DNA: TGTGCCAGCAGCTTAGGGCAGAATTCCTACGAGCAGTACTTC.

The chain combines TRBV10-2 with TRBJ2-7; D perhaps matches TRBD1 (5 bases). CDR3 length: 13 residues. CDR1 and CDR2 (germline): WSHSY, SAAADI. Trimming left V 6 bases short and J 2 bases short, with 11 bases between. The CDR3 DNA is TGCGCCAGCAGCACAGGTGCCACCTACGAGCAGTACTTC. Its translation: CASSTGATYEQYF.

CDR3 sequence (DNA): TGTGCCAGTAGTATAGAACACAATCTCTATGGCTACACCTTC. It specifies CASSIEHNLYGYTF. The gene calls are TRBV19 and TRBJ1-2, with D uncertain. With 0 bases removed from V and 4 bases from J, the gap between germline ends came to 9 bases. The germline gives CDR1 LNHDA, CDR2 SQIVND (reference sequence). The CDR3 runs to 14 residues.

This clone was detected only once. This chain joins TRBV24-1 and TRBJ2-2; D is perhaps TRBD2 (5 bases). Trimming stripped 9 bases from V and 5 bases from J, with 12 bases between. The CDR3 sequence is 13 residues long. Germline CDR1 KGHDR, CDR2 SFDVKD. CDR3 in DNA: TGTGCCACCGAGTCGGGATGGACCGGGGAGCTGTTTTTT. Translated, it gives CATESGWTGELFF.

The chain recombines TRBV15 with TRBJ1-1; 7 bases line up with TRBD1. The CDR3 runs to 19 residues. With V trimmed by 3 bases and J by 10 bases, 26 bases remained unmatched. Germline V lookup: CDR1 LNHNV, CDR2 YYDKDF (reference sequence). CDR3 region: CATSSSSLQYRGPENGAFF. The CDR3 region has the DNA TGTGCCACCAGCAGCTCTAGTCTCCAGTACAGGGGCCCCGAGAATGGAGCTTTCTTT. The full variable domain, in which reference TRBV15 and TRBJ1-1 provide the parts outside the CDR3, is DAMVIQNPRYQVTQFGKPVTLSCSQTLNHNVMYWYQQKSSQAPKLLFHYYDKDFNNEADTPDNFQSRRPNTSFCFLDIRSPGLGDTAMYLCATSSSSLQYRGPENGAFFGQGTRLTVV.

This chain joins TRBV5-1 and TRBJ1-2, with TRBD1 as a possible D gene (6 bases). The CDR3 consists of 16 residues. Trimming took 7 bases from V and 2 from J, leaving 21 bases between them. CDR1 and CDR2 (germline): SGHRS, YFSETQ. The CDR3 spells CASRRTGTTTNYGYTF. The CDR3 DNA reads TGCGCCAGCCGACGAACCGGGACAACGACAAACTATGGCTACACCTTC. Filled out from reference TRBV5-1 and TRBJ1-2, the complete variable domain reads KAGVTQTPRYLIKTRGQQVTLSCSPISGHRSVSWYQQTPGQGLQFLFEYFSETQRNKGNFPGRFSGRQFSNSRSEMNVSTLELGDSALYLCASRRTGTTTNYGYTFGSGTRLTVV.

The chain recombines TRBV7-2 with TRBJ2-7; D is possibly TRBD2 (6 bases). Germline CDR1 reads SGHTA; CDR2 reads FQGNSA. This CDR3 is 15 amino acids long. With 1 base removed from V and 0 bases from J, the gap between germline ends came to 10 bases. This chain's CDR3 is CASSLGEAVSYEQYF. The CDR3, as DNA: TGTGCCAGCAGCTTAGGGGAGGCGGTCTCCTACGAGCAGTACTTC.

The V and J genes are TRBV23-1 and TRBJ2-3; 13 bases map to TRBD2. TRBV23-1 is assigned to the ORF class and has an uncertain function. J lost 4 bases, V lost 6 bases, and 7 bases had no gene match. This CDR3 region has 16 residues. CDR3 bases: TGCGCCAGCAGACTAGCGGGAGGGGGCCGTCCAGATACGCAGTATTTT. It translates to CASRLAGGGRPDTQYF.

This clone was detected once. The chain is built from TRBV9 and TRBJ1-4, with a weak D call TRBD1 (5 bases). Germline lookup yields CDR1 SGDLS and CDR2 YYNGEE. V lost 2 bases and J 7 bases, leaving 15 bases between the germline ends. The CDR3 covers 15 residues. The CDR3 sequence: CASSVGPGVSEKLFF. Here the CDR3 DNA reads TGTGCCAGCAGCGTCGGTCCGGGGGTTAGTGAAAAACTGTTTTTT.

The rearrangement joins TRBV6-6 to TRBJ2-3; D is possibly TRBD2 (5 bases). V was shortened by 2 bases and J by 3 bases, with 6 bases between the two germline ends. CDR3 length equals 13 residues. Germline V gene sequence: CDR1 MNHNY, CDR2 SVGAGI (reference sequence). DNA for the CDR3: TGTGCCAGCAGTTACGTAGCGACAGATACGCAGTATTTT. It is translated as CASSYVATDTQYF.

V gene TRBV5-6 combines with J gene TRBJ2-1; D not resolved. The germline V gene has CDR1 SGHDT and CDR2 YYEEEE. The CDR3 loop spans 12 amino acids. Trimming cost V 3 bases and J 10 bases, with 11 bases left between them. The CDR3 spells CASSYTVGEQFF. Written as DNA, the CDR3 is TGTGCCAGCAGCTACACCGTCGGGGAGCAGTTCTTC. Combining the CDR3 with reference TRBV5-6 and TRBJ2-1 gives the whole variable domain DAGVTQSPTHLIKTRGQQVTLRCSPKSGHDTVSWYQQALGQGPQFIFQYYEEEERQRGNFPDRFSGHQFPNYSSELNVNALLLGDSALYLCASSYTVGEQFFGPGTRLTVL.